The TCR beta chain under discussion was sequenced for a study of T-cell reconstitution after alpha-beta-depleted transplantation in children. Unique molecular identifiers were used to barcode this TCRbeta library. TCRdb passed the PCR reads through MiXCR, listing each CDR3 protein once. Of roughly 500,000 distinct CDR3 sequences listed, approximately 32% were seen once; the top ten hold about 2.3%. The receptor was isolated from a human donor who donated a stem cell graft to a child with aplastic anemia. The sample was PBMCs from the stem cell graft donor, taken from the stem cell graft.

The CDR3: CASSLGPGGAGNTEAFF. DNA for the CDR3: TGTGCCAGCAGCCTTGGACCAGGGGGCGCCGGGAACACTGAAGCTTTCTTT. The chain links TRBV4-2 to TRBJ1-1, with TRBD1 matching 8 bases. V dropped 4 bases and J dropped 1; count of bases not matched to a gene: 11. CDR1 and CDR2 (germline): LGHNA, YNFKEQ. The CDR3 extends over 17 amino acids.